This T cell receptor (beta chain) is from a study of neurological immune-mediated disorders. One entry per CDR3 protein, called by TCRdb with MiXCR from the 5' RACE reads. In the table there are 30,000 to 40,000 distinct CDR3 sequences, around 10% of which are singletons. This CDR3 contains 15 residues. Losses at the gene ends were 6 bases for V and 0 bases for J; bases not matched to a gene: 2. The germline CDR1 and CDR2 sequences are MDHEN and SYDVKM. The time point here: technical triplicate 1. Where libraries were unsorted, they were derived from 2 million PBMCs stored at -80 degrees C. The study, taken as a whole, reports: Patients with HTLV-1-associated myelopathy had the highest level of TCR clonal expansion, whereas patients with multiple sclerosis had the lowest level, falling beneath the level found in healthy controls. None of the CDR3 amino acid sequences of expanded clones recurred across subjects, suggesting private repertoires in all groups.

For this clonotype: As yet, its antigen is unknown.

The chain joins TRBV28 to TRBJ1-4, with 9 positions matching TRBD1. The clonotype was recovered from a man aged 55-75 years with HTLV-1-associated myelopathy (HAM/TSP). Sequenced material: PBMCs. The CDR3 DNA sequence: TGTGCCAGCAGGTGGGACAGGGCAACTAATGAAAAACTGTTTTTT. It encodes CASRWDRATNEKLFF.